The rows below give T cell receptor beta chains drawn from one sample of a study of blood T cell repertoires in COVID-19. The method was immunoSEQ multiplex PCR; TCRdb's version includes in-frame clones alone and lacks a portion of them. The repertoire holds under 200,000 clones, with more than 85% as singletons. The specimen sequenced was peripheral blood. These receptor sequences come from a man younger than 35 with acute or convalescent COVID-19. CDR3s include the opening cysteine and the closing phenylalanine or tryptophan. D genes are given only for firm matches. Clone size is shown for a subset of rows, as once, few, many or a class of expanded clone.

TRBJ1-4	TRBV5-1	.	.	CASSPVGGLPNELFF	TGCGCCAGCAGCCCCGTCGGGGGTCTTCCGAACGAACTGTTTTTT
TRBJ1-2	TRBV5-5	TRBD1	.	CASTGQVLIYGYTF	TGTGCCAGCACGGGACAGGTCCTTATATATGGCTACACCTTC
TRBJ2-1	TRBV6-5	.	.	CASSYARMSSYNEQFF	TGTGCCAGCAGTTACGCCCGCATGAGCTCCTACAATGAGCAGTTCTTC
TRBJ1-3	TRBV29-1	TRBD1	.	CSVLTGAGNTIYF	TGCAGCGTCCTGACAGGGGCAGGAAACACCATATATTTT
TRBJ2-2	TRBV19	TRBD1	.	CASSIEGAKGGELFF	TGTGCCAGTAGTATTGAGGGGGCGAAGGGCGGGGAGCTGTTTTTT
TRBJ1-1	TRBV5-1	.	.	CASSANSGTPNTEAFF	TGCGCCAGCAGCGCGAATTCCGGGACACCGAACACTGAAGCTTTCTTT
TRBJ1-5	TRBV30	TRBD1	.	CAWRVRDRANQPQHF	TGTGCCTGGAGAGTCCGGGACAGGGCAAATCAGCCCCAGCATTTT
TRBJ2-6	TRBV19	.	.	CASSIELTASGANVLTF	TGTGCCAGTAGTATAGAATTGACAGCTTCTGGGGCCAACGTCCTGACTTTC
TRBJ1-1	TRBV30	.	.	CAWSPGLNTEAFF	TGTGCCTGGAGTCCAGGGTTGAACACTGAAGCTTTCTTT
TRBJ1-6	TRBV7-2	TRBD1	.	CASRPRDRVKSSYNSPLHF	TGTGCCAGCAGACCAAGGGACAGAGTGAAAAGCTCCTATAATTCACCCCTCCACTTT
TRBJ2-2	TRBV30	.	.	CAWSGTYTGELFF	TGTGCCTGGAGTGGGACTTACACCGGGGAGCTGTTTTTT
TRBJ1-3	TRBV4-2	.	few	CASSSYSYSGNTIYF	TGTGCCAGCAGCTCCTACAGTTACTCTGGAAACACCATATATTTT
TRBJ1-1	TRBV6-1	.	few	CASSEMGPRGTEAFF	TGTGCCAGCAGTGAAATGGGCCCGCGGGGCACTGAAGCTTTCTTT
TRBJ2-5	TRBV7-2	TRBD2	.	CASSLAVLAGGVETQYF	TGTGCCAGCAGCTTAGCCGTACTAGCGGGGGGGGTAGAGACCCAGTACTTC
TRBJ2-3	TRBV28	.	.	CASSSGGRDTQYF	TGTGCCAGCAGTTCAGGGGGGAGGGATACGCAGTATTTT
TRBJ2-3	TRBV5-1	.	.	CASSLGWGERDTQYF	TGCGCCAGCAGCTTGGGTTGGGGGGAGAGAGATACGCAGTATTTT
TRBJ1-2	TRBV5-4	.	.	CASSYGQQNYGYTF	TGTGCCAGCAGCTATGGTCAACAAAACTATGGCTACACCTTC
TRBJ2-4	TRBV3-1/TRBV3-2	.	.	CASSQDLTPSSGLAKNIQYF	TGTGCCAGCAGCCAAGATTTAACACCATCATCGGGACTAGCCAAAAACATTCAGTACTTC
TRBJ1-4	TRBV6-1	.	.	CASSEAPRGEKLFF	TGTGCCAGCAGTGAAGCGCCCCGGGGGGAAAAACTGTTTTTT
TRBJ2-2	TRBV6-5	.	.	CASSYSSRANTGELFF	TGTGCCAGCAGTTACTCCAGCAGGGCGAACACCGGGGAGCTGTTTTTT
TRBJ1-6	TRBV7-8	TRBD1	.	CASRFDGQGSNSPLHF	TGTGCCAGCAGGTTCGACGGACAGGGGAGTAATTCACCCCTCCACTTT
TRBJ2-5	TRBV9	.	.	CASSVEQGVAQYF	TGTGCCAGCAGCGTAGAACAAGGGGTGGCCCAGTACTTC
TRBJ2-3	TRBV6-4	.	.	CASSAGTFHTDTQYF	TGTGCCAGCAGCGCCGGGACTTTCCACACAGATACGCAGTATTTT
TRBJ1-1	TRBV24-1	TRBD1	.	CATSEALRTGGAFF	TGTGCCACCAGTGAGGCCCTCAGGACAGGGGGAGCTTTCTTT
TRBJ1-2	TRBV3-1/TRBV3-2	TRBD1	.	CASSHPRQGGDGYTF	TGTGCCAGCAGCCATCCCCGACAGGGGGGGGATGGCTACACCTTC
TRBJ1-4	TRBV4-2	TRBD1	.	CASSQGTGAYEKLFF	TGTGCCAGCAGCCAAGGGACAGGTGCTTATGAAAAACTGTTTTTT
TRBJ1-1	TRBV29-1	.	.	CSVEGQRYTEAFF	TGCAGCGTTGAAGGGCAGCGCTACACTGAAGCTTTCTTT
TRBJ1-3	TRBV10-3	.	.	CAISDLGISGNTIYF	TGTGCCATCAGTGATCTAGGTATTTCGGGAAACACCATATATTTT
TRBJ1-1	TRBV11-1	.	once	CASSLSLNTEAFF	TGTGCCAGCAGCTTATCTCTGAACACTGAAGCTTTCTTT
TRBJ2-6	TRBV4-1	.	.	CASSLAGGGANVLTF	TGCGCCAGCAGCCTCGCGGGCGGGGGGGCCAACGTCCTGACTTTC